Listed below are T cell receptor beta chains from one sample, sequenced in a study of blood T cell repertoires in COVID-19. TCRdb's copy holds only in-frame clones and misses some; the assay was immunoSEQ multiplex PCR. This table holds 190,000 or so clones, about 87% found once. The sequenced material came from peripheral blood. The receptors come from a woman in her late teens or twenties who had recovered from COVID-19. Each CDR3 is given with its conserved first and last residue. Fields, in order: clone size, D gene, V gene, J gene, CDR3 length, CDR3 DNA, CDR3 protein. The D gene is left open where the match is weak. The listing skips clone size in some rows; elsewhere it reads once, few, many or a size class.

clone_size: .
d_call: TRBD2
v_call: TRBV2
j_call: TRBJ2-7
cdr3_length: 18
cdr3_nt: TGTGCCAGCAGTGTGGTAGCGGGGTCCTCCTTTAGCTCCTACGAGCAGTACTTC
cdr3_aa: CASSVVAGSSFSSYEQYF

clone_size: .
d_call: .
v_call: TRBV6-2/TRBV6-3
j_call: TRBJ2-3
cdr3_length: 14
cdr3_nt: TGTGCCAGCAGCCAAACTAGTTTGGCAGATACGCAGTATTTT
cdr3_aa: CASSQTSLADTQYF

clone_size: once
d_call: TRBD1
v_call: TRBV5-4
j_call: TRBJ1-2
cdr3_length: 14
cdr3_nt: TGTGCCAGCAGCTTGGGACAGGGTATCTATGGCTACACCTTC
cdr3_aa: CASSLGQGIYGYTF

clone_size: .
d_call: TRBD1
v_call: TRBV28
j_call: TRBJ1-2
cdr3_length: 14
cdr3_nt: TGTGCCAGCAGCCCAGGACAGGGCAGCTATGGCTACACCTTC
cdr3_aa: CASSPGQGSYGYTF

clone_size: .
d_call: TRBD2
v_call: TRBV7-2
j_call: TRBJ2-3
cdr3_length: 17
cdr3_nt: TGTGCCAGCAGCTTGGGCCTACTAGCGGGGGGTGGGGATACGCAGTATTTT
cdr3_aa: CASSLGLLAGGGDTQYF

clone_size: .
d_call: .
v_call: TRBV7-9
j_call: TRBJ1-1
cdr3_length: 12
cdr3_nt: TGTGCCAGCAGCTTAGACAGGTCCGGAGCTTTCTTT
cdr3_aa: CASSLDRSGAFF

clone_size: once
d_call: TRBD2
v_call: TRBV27
j_call: TRBJ2-3
cdr3_length: 15
cdr3_nt: TGTGCCAGCGCCCTGGGCGGGAGTGGGACAGATACGCAGTATTTT
cdr3_aa: CASALGGSGTDTQYF

clone_size: .
d_call: TRBD2
v_call: TRBV28
j_call: TRBJ2-3
cdr3_length: 15
cdr3_nt: TGTGCCAGCACGGGACTAGCGGGGGCCGGGGATACGCAGTATTTT
cdr3_aa: CASTGLAGAGDTQYF

clone_size: .
d_call: .
v_call: TRBV24-1
j_call: TRBJ2-5
cdr3_length: 15
cdr3_nt: TGTGCCACCAGTGATTTTGGGCAGACACAAGAGACCCAGTACTTC
cdr3_aa: CATSDFGQTQETQYF

clone_size: .
d_call: TRBD1
v_call: TRBV25-1
j_call: TRBJ2-2
cdr3_length: 13
cdr3_nt: TGTGCCAGCAGGGGACAGACCACCGGGGAGCTGTTTTTT
cdr3_aa: CASRGQTTGELFF

clone_size: .
d_call: TRBD1
v_call: TRBV6-2/TRBV6-3
j_call: TRBJ1-2
cdr3_length: 14
cdr3_nt: TGTGCCAGCAGTTACCCAGGGGGCTTGGATGGCTACACCTTC
cdr3_aa: CASSYPGGLDGYTF

clone_size: few
d_call: .
v_call: TRBV28
j_call: TRBJ1-1
cdr3_length: 12
cdr3_nt: TGTGCCAGCACGGAGGGTAGCACTGAAGCTTTCTTT
cdr3_aa: CASTEGSTEAFF

clone_size: .
d_call: .
v_call: TRBV7-2
j_call: TRBJ1-1
cdr3_length: 13
cdr3_nt: TGTGCCAGCAGACCCGGACAGCAGGCTGAAGCTTTCTTT
cdr3_aa: CASRPGQQAEAFF

clone_size: .
d_call: .
v_call: TRBV4-2
j_call: TRBJ2-1
cdr3_length: 14
cdr3_nt: TGTGCCAGCAGCACTAGCAGTGGAAACAATGAGCAGTTCTTC
cdr3_aa: CASSTSSGNNEQFF

clone_size: once
d_call: TRBD2
v_call: TRBV5-1
j_call: TRBJ2-3
cdr3_length: 17
cdr3_nt: TGCGCCAGCAGCTTGCGTGGACTAGCGGGAGGATCCGATACGCAGTATTTT
cdr3_aa: CASSLRGLAGGSDTQYF

clone_size: .
d_call: TRBD1
v_call: TRBV6-5
j_call: TRBJ1-2
cdr3_length: 14
cdr3_nt: TGTGCCAGCAAGCGGACAGGGGGAGGCTATGGCTACACCTTC
cdr3_aa: CASKRTGGGYGYTF

clone_size: .
d_call: TRBD1
v_call: TRBV29-1
j_call: TRBJ2-6
cdr3_length: 16
cdr3_nt: TGCAGCGTCAGGGGGACCGCCGGCTCTGGGGCCAACGTCCTGACTTTC
cdr3_aa: CSVRGTAGSGANVLTF

clone_size: .
d_call: .
v_call: TRBV5-5
j_call: TRBJ1-1
cdr3_length: 15
cdr3_nt: TGTGCCAGCAGCTTGGCGGGTTTCATGAACACTGAAGCTTTCTTT
cdr3_aa: CASSLAGFMNTEAFF

clone_size: .
d_call: .
v_call: TRBV29-1
j_call: TRBJ1-6
cdr3_length: 13
cdr3_nt: TGCAGCGTAACGGACTCCCCAAATTCACCCCTCCACTTT
cdr3_aa: CSVTDSPNSPLHF

clone_size: once
d_call: TRBD2
v_call: TRBV24-1
j_call: TRBJ2-1
cdr3_length: 18
cdr3_nt: TGTGCCACCAGTGATTGGGGGACTAGCGGGAGCAGCTACAATGAGCAGTTCTTC
cdr3_aa: CATSDWGTSGSSYNEQFF

clone_size: .
d_call: TRBD2
v_call: TRBV5-4
j_call: TRBJ2-4
cdr3_length: 14
cdr3_nt: TGTGCCAGCAGCCCCGGGACTAGCCAAAACATTCAGTACTTC
cdr3_aa: CASSPGTSQNIQYF

clone_size: .
d_call: .
v_call: TRBV4-1
j_call: TRBJ1-2
cdr3_length: 14
cdr3_nt: TGCGCCAGCAGCCCCCGGACAGCTAACTATGGCTACACCTTC
cdr3_aa: CASSPRTANYGYTF

clone_size: once
d_call: TRBD2
v_call: TRBV2
j_call: TRBJ2-1
cdr3_length: 15
cdr3_nt: TGTGCCAGCAGACCGACTAGCGGGAACTACAATGAGCAGTTCTTC
cdr3_aa: CASRPTSGNYNEQFF

clone_size: .
d_call: TRBD1
v_call: TRBV7-9
j_call: TRBJ2-2
cdr3_length: 16
cdr3_nt: TGTGCCAGCAGCCCACCCGGACAGGCGAACACCGGGGAGCTGTTTTTT
cdr3_aa: CASSPPGQANTGELFF

clone_size: .
d_call: TRBD1
v_call: TRBV5-5
j_call: TRBJ1-6
cdr3_length: 18
cdr3_nt: TGTGCCAGCAGCTTGGGACGGGTTGGCGGGACAGGGGGTTCACCCCTCCACTTT
cdr3_aa: CASSLGRVGGTGGSPLHF

clone_size: .
d_call: TRBD2
v_call: TRBV24-1
j_call: TRBJ2-5
cdr3_length: 18
cdr3_nt: TGTGCCACCAGTGATTTGACTAGCGGGGGGGGAAAGGGAGAGACCCAGTACTTC
cdr3_aa: CATSDLTSGGGKGETQYF

clone_size: .
d_call: .
v_call: TRBV9
j_call: TRBJ1-4
cdr3_length: 13
cdr3_nt: TGTGCCAGCAGCGTCGGGACAAATGAAAAACTGTTTTTT
cdr3_aa: CASSVGTNEKLFF

clone_size: .
d_call: TRBD1
v_call: TRBV14
j_call: TRBJ1-2
cdr3_length: 15
cdr3_nt: TGTGCCAGCAGCCAAGCGACAGGGGCTAACTATGGCTACACCTTC
cdr3_aa: CASSQATGANYGYTF

clone_size: .
d_call: TRBD1
v_call: TRBV5-1
j_call: TRBJ2-7
cdr3_length: 16
cdr3_nt: TGCGCCAGCAGCGTAGGACCGGGACAGGGGGCCTACGAGCAGTACTTC
cdr3_aa: CASSVGPGQGAYEQYF

clone_size: once
d_call: TRBD1
v_call: TRBV27
j_call: TRBJ2-5
cdr3_length: 16
cdr3_nt: TGTGCCAGCAGTCTGACCTGGGGACAGAGAGGAGAGACCCAGTACTTC
cdr3_aa: CASSLTWGQRGETQYF

clone_size: .
d_call: TRBD1
v_call: TRBV6-5
j_call: TRBJ1-1
cdr3_length: 16
cdr3_nt: TGTGCCAGCAGTTACGCGACAGGGGTTGGGGACACTGAAGCTTTCTTT
cdr3_aa: CASSYATGVGDTEAFF

clone_size: .
d_call: .
v_call: TRBV7-2
j_call: TRBJ1-4
cdr3_length: 13
cdr3_nt: TGTGCCAGCAGCTTATCCGCGGGGGAAAAACTGTTTTTT
cdr3_aa: CASSLSAGEKLFF

clone_size: .
d_call: TRBD2
v_call: TRBV2
j_call: TRBJ2-2
cdr3_length: 14
cdr3_nt: TGTGCCAGCATCGCTAGCGGGAGCCCCGGGGAGCTGTTTTTT
cdr3_aa: CASIASGSPGELFF

clone_size: .
d_call: .
v_call: TRBV7-2
j_call: TRBJ1-1
cdr3_length: 12
cdr3_nt: TGTGCCAGCAGCTTGATCCAGACTGAAGCTTTCTTT
cdr3_aa: CASSLIQTEAFF

clone_size: .
d_call: TRBD2
v_call: TRBV4-3
j_call: TRBJ2-1
cdr3_length: 16
cdr3_nt: TGCGCCAGCAGCCGCTTGACTAGCGGTCCTTACAATGAGCAGTTCTTC
cdr3_aa: CASSRLTSGPYNEQFF

clone_size: .
d_call: .
v_call: TRBV2
j_call: TRBJ1-2
cdr3_length: 18
cdr3_nt: TGTGCCAGCAGTGATAGATATAAGGGGTCAGGCCGCAACTATGGCTACACCTTC
cdr3_aa: CASSDRYKGSGRNYGYTF

clone_size: .
d_call: TRBD1
v_call: TRBV6-6
j_call: TRBJ1-2
cdr3_length: 13
cdr3_nt: TGTGCCAGCAGCCCCGGGACAGGTTATGGCTACACCTTC
cdr3_aa: CASSPGTGYGYTF

clone_size: .
d_call: TRBD2
v_call: TRBV24-1
j_call: TRBJ2-3
cdr3_length: 17
cdr3_nt: TGTGCCACCAGTGATTTGAGAGCGGGGGAGAGCACAGATACGCAGTATTTT
cdr3_aa: CATSDLRAGESTDTQYF

clone_size: .
d_call: .
v_call: TRBV28
j_call: TRBJ1-4
cdr3_length: 14
cdr3_nt: TGTGCCAGCAAAAAGGGGGGGGCGGATGAAAAACTGTTTTTT
cdr3_aa: CASKKGGADEKLFF

clone_size: .
d_call: .
v_call: TRBV7-9
j_call: TRBJ1-5
cdr3_length: 14
cdr3_nt: TGTGCCAGCAGCCCGGGGGACGCGGGGCAGCCCCAGCATTTT
cdr3_aa: CASSPGDAGQPQHF

clone_size: .
d_call: TRBD1
v_call: TRBV24-1
j_call: TRBJ2-3
cdr3_length: 15
cdr3_nt: TGTGCCACCAGTGATTGGGGACAGGGGGGAGATACGCAGTATTTT
cdr3_aa: CATSDWGQGGDTQYF

clone_size: .
d_call: .
v_call: TRBV19
j_call: TRBJ1-5
cdr3_length: 15
cdr3_nt: TGTGCCAGTAGCATGAGCGGTTATAGCAATCAGCCCCAGCATTTT
cdr3_aa: CASSMSGYSNQPQHF